In its sample, the clone carrying this TCR beta chain was seen many times. Its antigen is still unknown. This sample was included in a study of response to subunit inactivated influenza vaccine. Points from the study as a whole: Every seasonal influenza vaccination brings in few new T cells, the authors suggested.

TCRdb passed the RT-PCR reads through MiXCR, listing each CDR3 protein once. The data contain 550,000 to 600,000 distinct CDR3 sequences, around 11% of them singletons. Trimming at V came to 7 bases and at J to 4 bases, leaving 10 bases not matched to a gene. The CDR3 has 15 residues. Per germline, CDR1 MDHEN and CDR2 SYDVKM. This specimen was PBMCs from blood, taken on the day of vaccination. The chain is built from TRBV28 and TRBJ2-1, with 7 bases fitting TRBD1. The sequence came from a man in his forties or fifties who received an inactivated influenza vaccine. In DNA form, the CDR3 reads TGTGCCAGCACCCTACCGGGACAGAAATACAATGAGCAGTTCTTC. It yields the protein CASTLPGQKYNEQFF.